These 17 T cell receptor beta chains were sequenced from one sample in a study of post-analysis software for immune sequencing data. Whole-study results and caveats: Roughly five TRBV segments occurring more often in patients than controls included TRBV5-6, TRBV5-1 and TRBV20-1.

Prepared libraries of TCR beta cDNA carried unique molecular identifiers. TCRdb analysed the PCR reads with MiXCR anew, one entry per CDR3 protein. This sample has more than 500,000 distinct CDR3 sequences, with around 31% found just once. These TCRs' antigens remain unknown. The sequenced sample consisted of blood. The receptors were sampled from a girl aged 2-17 years with multiple sclerosis.

This chain connects TRBV20-1 to TRBJ2-7, with 8 nucleotides matching TRBD1. This CDR3 has 14 amino acids. Germline V gene lookup returns CDR1 DFQATT and CDR2 SNEGSKA (reference sequence). Germline trimming cut 0 bases from V and 3 bases from J; bases unmatched to any gene: 4. The CDR3 region is CSAREAQGVYEQYF. CDR3 DNA sequence: TGCAGTGCTAGAGAGGCACAGGGGGTCTACGAGCAGTACTTC.

This clonotype has just a few counts. The chain is built from TRBV15 and TRBJ2-1; TRBD1 agrees at 8 bases. This CDR3 has 16 residues. Germline V gives CDR1 LNHNV, CDR2 YYDKDF (reference sequence). V was clipped by 3 bases and J by 5 bases; unmatched bases: 9. The DNA for the CDR3 is TGTGCCACCAGCAGGGGAGGACAGGGTTATGACAATGAGCAGTTCTTC. Protein product: CATSRGGQGYDNEQFF.

The chain has TRBV29-1 and TRBJ2-7, with a weak D call TRBD1 (5 bases). Per the germline V gene, CDR1 is SQVTM and CDR2 is ANQGSEA. The CDR3 has 14 residues. V lost 4 bases, J lost 2 bases, and 15 bases lay in between. The CDR3 DNA follows: TGCAGCGTTGGGGCGAACAGGTTCACCTACGAGCAGTACTTC. As protein: CSVGANRFTYEQYF.

CDR3 nucleotide sequence: TGTGCCAGCAGCAGGGCGGGGCGGGGCATGAACACTGAAGCTTTCTTT. Its protein product is CASSRAGRGMNTEAFF. The V gene is TRBV7-2, the J gene TRBJ1-1; tentative D call: TRBD1 (5 bases). CDR1 is SGHTA, CDR2 FQGNSA, per germline. The CDR3 has 16 residues. Trimming took 5 bases from V and 0 from J, leaving 16 bases between them.

The chain combines TRBV7-9 with TRBJ2-5; D may correspond to TRBD1 or TRBD2 (5 bases each). The germline gives CDR1 SEHNR, CDR2 FQNEAQ (reference sequence). V was cut by 4 bases and J by 4 bases, with 10 bases left in between. The CDR3 spans 13 residues. The CDR3 nucleotides read TGTGCCAGCAGCTCGTGGGACCGAGAGACCCAGTACTTC. Protein sequence: CASSSWDRETQYF.

This clonotype showed up just a few times. The V gene is TRBV4-1, the J gene TRBJ2-4; D ambiguous. Looked up from germline, CDR1 is MGHRA and CDR2 is YSYEKL. This CDR3 spans 12 amino acids. V dropped 3 bases and J dropped 15 bases, with 15 bases sitting between them. The CDR3 reads CASSHPLGYPYF. DNA of the CDR3: TGCGCCAGCAGCCACCCCTTAGGGTACCCGTACTTC.

Only one count was recorded for this clonotype. This chain joins TRBV28 and TRBJ2-1; D gene unclear. The J call may be mistaken, given a closer DNA end match to TRBJ2-7. CDR1 is MDHEN, CDR2 SYDVKM, per germline. The CDR3 is 14 amino acids. The CDR3 here is CASRNAGSSYEQYF. For the CDR3, the DNA is TGTGCCAGCAGAAACGCAGGATCCTCCTACGAGCAGTACTTC.

This clonotype was detected a few times. The V gene is TRBV4-2, the J gene TRBJ2-7; TRBD2 matches at 7 bases. Germline V gives CDR1 LGHNA, CDR2 YNFKEQ. V trimming: 0 bases; J trimming: 0 bases; junction bases outside the gene matches: 11. This CDR3 region has 18 residues. DNA for the CDR3: TGTGCCAGCAGCCAAGAAAAGTCTAAGGCGGGGGTCTCCTACGAGCAGTACTTC. Translated: CASSQEKSKAGVSYEQYF.

CDR3 region: CASSSSMTGTHSPLHF. As DNA, the CDR3 is TGCGCCAGCAGCTCTTCCATGACAGGGACCCATTCACCCCTCCACTTT. The rearrangement joins TRBV5-1 to TRBJ1-6; 7 positions agree with TRBD1. The length of the CDR3 is 16 residues. CDR1 is SGHRS, CDR2 YFSETQ, per germline. Germline trimming cut 3 bases from V and 8 bases from J; bases unmatched to any gene: 11.

The genes are TRBV11-2 and TRBJ2-3; D possibly corresponds to TRBD2 (6 bases). CDR3 length: 16 amino acids. The germline V and J ends were trimmed by 5 bases and 0 bases, with 15 bases remaining between them. Germline lookup yields CDR1 SGHAT and CDR2 FQNNGV. CDR3 sequence (DNA): TGTGCCAGCAGCAAAAGAGCGGCGGGGAGCACAGATACGCAGTATTTT. It is translated as CASSKRAAGSTDTQYF.

This clonotype was counted only a few times. The genes are TRBV4-1 and TRBJ2-7, with a weak D call TRBD2 (7 bases). With 4 bases removed from V and 5 bases from J, the gap between germline ends came to 18 bases. The CDR3 is 15 amino acids. The V gene's germline CDR1 is MGHRA and CDR2 YSYEKL. The CDR3 loop reads CASSPPGRGRNEQYF. The DNA for the CDR3 is TGCGCCAGCAGCCCTCCGGGGCGGGGGCGCAACGAGCAGTACTTC.

The table lists this clonotype with many counts. The chain uses TRBV6-5 and TRBJ2-5; a possible D gene is TRBD1 (6 bases). Between the trimmed V and J ends, which lost 0 bases and 1 base, there was a span of 6 bases. Germline loops: CDR1 MNHEY, CDR2 SVGAGI. The CDR3 length is 14 residues. DNA for the CDR3: TGTGCCAGCAGTTACTCGGACAGCCAAGAGACCCAGTACTTC. This codes for CASSYSDSQETQYF.

CDR3 nucleotide sequence: TGCGCCAGCAGCCAAGAGGTTTCTAGCGGGGTCTACGAGCAGTACTTC. Its translation: CASSQEVSSGVYEQYF. The chain combines TRBV4-1 with TRBJ2-7; 9 positions agree with TRBD2. With 0 bases clipped from V and 3 bases from J, the junction kept 6 bases outside the gene matches. This CDR3 is 16 amino acids long. CDR1 is MGHRA, CDR2 YSYEKL, per germline.

The V gene is TRBV5-1, the J gene TRBJ1-2, with 7 bases lining up with TRBD1. V trimming: 5 bases; J trimming: 6 bases; junction bases outside the gene matches: 7. This CDR3 spans 13 amino acids. Germline values: CDR1 SGHRS, CDR2 YFSETQ. Written as DNA, the CDR3 is TGCGCCAGCAGATCCGACAGGGTAGATGGCTACACCTTC. This sequence encodes CASRSDRVDGYTF. Variable domain in full (rest from reference TRBV5-1 and TRBJ1-2): KAGVTQTPRYLIKTRGQQVTLSCSPISGHRSVSWYQQTPGQGLQFLFEYFSETQRNKGNFPGRFSGRQFSNSRSEMNVSTLELGDSALYLCASRSDRVDGYTFGSGTRLTVV.

In this sample, this clonotype turned up a few times. The V and J genes are TRBV6-5 and TRBJ2-7; D gene ambiguous. This CDR3 is built from 15 residues. Germline V gives CDR1 MNHEY, CDR2 SVGAGI. V was trimmed by 1 base and J by 3 bases, leaving 13 bases between them. The chain's CDR3 is CASSYLAPTVYEQYF. In DNA form, the CDR3 reads TGTGCCAGCAGTTACTTGGCGCCCACCGTCTACGAGCAGTACTTC.

The V gene is TRBV7-9, the J gene TRBJ1-4; no clear D gene. The ends were cut back, 5 bases at V and 8 bases at J, with 3 bases in the middle. There are 10 residues in the CDR3. Germline V gene lookup returns CDR1 SEHNR and CDR2 FQNEAQ (reference sequence). In nucleotides, the CDR3 is TGTGCCAGCAGCGGCGAAAAACTGTTTTTT. This translates into CASSGEKLFF.

The chain couples TRBV4-1 to TRBJ2-7, with D maybe TRBD1 (6 bases). CDR1 is MGHRA, CDR2 YSYEKL, per germline. This CDR3 region has 15 residues. The V gene lost 4 bases and the J gene lost 2 bases, with 15 bases spanning the gap. The CDR3 sequence: CASSRPGRGTYEQYF. CDR3 bases: TGCGCCAGCAGCCGACCTGGTAGGGGGACCTACGAGCAGTACTTC.